The 18 T cell receptor beta chains below all came from one sample that was sequenced in a study of blood T cell repertoires in COVID-19. Profiling relied on immunoSEQ multiplex PCR, and the TCRdb table lists in-frame clones only, not all of them. The top ten clones hold 1.5% to 2% of a sample with roughly 320,000 clones, under 90% of them seen once. Sequences were obtained from peripheral blood. The receptor set was obtained from a woman aged 25 to 39 with COVID-19, enrolled during active disease.

V and J are TRBV5-4 and TRBJ2-3; 11 nucleotides line up with TRBD1. The V gene end was trimmed by 3 bases and the J gene end by 5 bases; junction bases not matched to a gene: 5. Germline V gene sequence: CDR1 SGHNT, CDR2 YYREEE (reference sequence). The CDR3 spans 15 residues. CDR3 sequence reads: CASSWGTGGRDTQYF. Written as DNA, the CDR3 is TGTGCCAGCAGCTGGGGGACAGGGGGAAGAGATACGCAGTATTTT. Variable domain in full (rest from reference TRBV5-4 and TRBJ2-3): ETGVTQSPTHLIKTRGQQVTLRCSSQSGHNTVSWYQQALGQGPQFIFQYYREEENGRGNFPPRFSGLQFPNYSSELNVNALELDDSALYLCASSWGTGGRDTQYFGPGTRLTVL.

The gene calls are TRBV30 and TRBJ1-2; the D gene is possibly TRBD1 (6 bases). The CDR3 consists of 10 residues. V gave up 3 bases and J gave up 13 bases, with 12 bases separating them. Per the germline V gene, CDR1 is GTSNPN and CDR2 is SVGIG (reference sequence). Written as DNA, the CDR3 is TGTGCCTGGAGGCAAACAGGGTTCACCTTC. Translating it yields CAWRQTGFTF.

This chain links TRBV10-3 with TRBJ1-5, with a tentative D call TRBD1 (5 bases). The ends were cut back, 0 bases at V and 0 bases at J, with 9 bases in the middle. There are 16 residues in the CDR3. Germline V gives CDR1 ENHRY, CDR2 SYGVKD. The CDR3 DNA follows: TGTGCCATCAGTGAGTCGGGGCAGTATAGCAATCAGCCCCAGCATTTT. Amino acids: CAISESGQYSNQPQHF.

This clone has a handful of counts. J is TRBJ2-3 and V is TRBV3-1 (or the pseudogene TRBV3-2); the match to TRBD2 covers 8 bases. The CDR3 spans 16 residues. J gave up 2 bases and V 2 bases, and 6 bases lay outside the gene matches. Germline V gene data show CDR1 as LGHDT and CDR2 as YNNKEL (reference sequence). CDR3 sequence (DNA): TGTGCCAGCAGCCAACTCCCGGGGGGGTCCACAGATACGCAGTATTTT. Encoded protein: CASSQLPGGSTDTQYF.

V usage is TRBV5-6 and J usage is TRBJ1-6, with 10 positions matching TRBD1. The CDR3 is 15 amino acids. Trimming at V came to 0 bases and at J to 13 bases, leaving 7 bases not matched to a gene. Germline CDR1 and CDR2: SGHDT and YYEEEE. In DNA, the CDR3 is TGTGCCAGCAGCTTGGAGGACAGGGGGTTCTCGCCCCTCCACTTT. Protein sequence: CASSLEDRGFSPLHF.

This sequence joins TRBV9 and TRBJ1-6; 9 bases are shared with TRBD1. The J segment lost 8 bases and the V segment lost 4 bases, leaving 10 bases of the junction unmatched. In germline, CDR1 is SGDLS, CDR2 YYNGEE. This CDR3 spans 16 amino acids. CDR3 amino acids: CASSRRGQGSHSPLHF. The CDR3 DNA is TGTGCCAGCAGCCGGAGGGGACAGGGTTCGCATTCACCCCTCCACTTT.

V gene TRBV5-4 combines with J gene TRBJ1-4; D ambiguous. Germline assignment: CDR1 SGHNT and CDR2 YYREEE (reference sequence). The CDR3 covers 14 residues. V lost 4 bases and J lost 5, with 12 bases in between. The CDR3 loop reads CASSPTGTNEKLFF. The CDR3 nucleotides are TGTGCCAGCAGCCCGACTGGAACAAATGAAAAACTGTTTTTT.

On this clone: The same CDR3 is also encoded by other DNA sequences in this sample. The chain has TRBV28 and TRBJ1-3, with 8 bases lining up with TRBD1. The CDR3 consists of 15 residues. After removal of 4 bases from V and 0 bases from J, the junction contained 2 bases not matched to a gene. Germline lookup yields CDR1 MDHEN and CDR2 SYDVKM. DNA for the CDR3: TGTGCCAGCAGTTCCACAGGGGGCTCTGGAAACACCATATATTTT. This translates into CASSSTGGSGNTIYF.

V and J are TRBV12-5 and TRBJ1-1, with 7 bases aligning to TRBD1. J gave up 1 base and V 1 base, and 6 bases lay outside the gene matches. Germline loops: CDR1 LGHNT, CDR2 FRNRAP. The CDR3 loop spans 16 amino acids. In DNA form, the CDR3 reads TGTGCTAGTGGTTTGGGACAGGGTGAGAGGAACACTGAAGCTTTCTTT. Translating gives CASGLGQGERNTEAFF.

V usage is TRBV19 and J usage is TRBJ1-1; perhaps TRBD1 as D (5 bases). V gave up 0 bases and J gave up 0 bases, with 8 bases separating them. Per the germline V gene, CDR1 is LNHDA and CDR2 is SQIVND (reference sequence). The CDR3 covers 15 residues. The CDR3 spells CASSIEAGLNTEAFF. The CDR3 nucleotides read TGTGCCAGTAGTATAGAAGCGGGACTGAACACTGAAGCTTTCTTT.

The chain uses TRBV18 and TRBJ1-6; D is perhaps TRBD1 (5 bases). CDR1 is KGHSH and CDR2 is LQKENI in the germline V gene. The V end lost 6 bases, the J end lost 7 bases, and 13 bases lay between the germline ends. The CDR3 spans 14 residues. The CDR3 DNA reads TGTGCCAGCTCGCAGGGTGTTTACAATTCACCCCTCCACTTT. It is translated as CASSQGVYNSPLHF.

The chain combines TRBV2 with TRBJ2-1; 7 nucleotides line up with TRBD2. This CDR3 contains 15 residues. CDR1 and CDR2 (germline): SNHLY, FYNNEI. The junction had 11 bases not matched to a gene; V was cut back by 5 bases and J by 7 bases. CDR3 in amino acids: CASSLGRGRGNEQFF. Written as DNA, the CDR3 is TGTGCCAGCAGTTTAGGGAGGGGTAGAGGGAATGAGCAGTTCTTC.

The chain has TRBV7-9 and TRBJ1-5; 7 nucleotides match TRBD1. Trimming at V came to 5 bases and at J to 0 bases, leaving 4 bases not matched to a gene. The CDR3 loop spans 15 amino acids. Germline CDR1 is SEHNR and CDR2 is FQNEAQ (reference sequence). Written as DNA, the CDR3 is TGTGCCAGCAGCCGGGACAGTTATAGCAATCAGCCCCAGCATTTT. It is translated as CASSRDSYSNQPQHF.

The rearrangement joins TRBV12-3 or TRBV12-4 to TRBJ2-3; D is uncertain. This CDR3 is built from 11 residues. Trimming took 5 bases from V and 2 from J, leaving 2 bases between them. DNA for the CDR3: TGTGCCAGCAGTCTCACAGATACGCAGTATTTT. Amino acid sequence: CASSLTDTQYF.

The V gene is TRBV5-1, the J gene TRBJ2-1; 9 bases are shared with TRBD2. The CDR3 runs to 16 residues. CDR1 is SGHRS, CDR2 YFSETQ, per germline. V lost 1 base, J lost 2 bases, and 4 bases stayed unmatched. CDR3 nucleotide sequence: TGCGCCAGCAGCTTGAGGTTAGCGGGGGCCTACAATGAGCAGTTCTTC. It is translated as CASSLRLAGAYNEQFF.

The chain recombines TRBV18 with TRBJ1-1, with 8 nucleotides matching TRBD1. This CDR3 is 14 amino acids long. Per germline, CDR1 KGHSH and CDR2 LQKENI. The ends lost 6 bases at V and 7 bases at J; junction bases unmatched: 10. The CDR3 region is CASSSGQGMDEAFF. CDR3 sequence (DNA): TGTGCCAGCTCCTCCGGACAGGGTATGGATGAAGCTTTCTTT.

This chain joins TRBV6-5 and TRBJ1-2, with D possibly being TRBD1 (5 bases). This CDR3 contains 14 residues. From germline, CDR1 is MNHEY and CDR2 SVGAGI. V lost 7 bases, J lost 3 bases, and 15 bases lay in between. The chain's CDR3 is CASKGDSWYYGYTF. Here the CDR3 DNA reads TGTGCCAGCAAAGGAGACAGTTGGTACTATGGCTACACCTTC.

The V call is TRBV19, the J call TRBJ1-1; possibly TRBD1 for D (6 bases). This CDR3 is built from 17 residues. CDR1 LNHDA and CDR2 SQIVND come from the germline V gene (reference sequence). V lost 1 base and J 1 base, leaving 16 bases between the germline ends. The chain's CDR3 is CASSIGWWGPENTEAFF. In DNA form, the CDR3 reads TGTGCCAGTAGTATAGGTTGGTGGGGGCCGGAGAACACTGAAGCTTTCTTT.